This TCR beta chain was recovered during a study of post-analysis software for immune sequencing data. Points from the study as a whole: Roughly 5 TRBV segments, TRBV5-6, TRBV5-1 and TRBV20-1 among them, were found more frequent in patients than controls. In multiple sclerosis, normalized Chao1 diversity was significantly below that of controls.

Germline lookup yields CDR1 DFQATT and CDR2 SNEGSKA (reference sequence). CDR3 length: 11 residues. cDNA libraries for TCR beta contained unique molecular identifiers. TCRdb passed the PCR reads through MiXCR, listing each CDR3 protein once. The sample has fewer than 900,000 distinct CDR3 sequences; about half are singletons. Remarks on this clonotype: As yet, its antigen is unknown.

The sample taken for sequencing was blood. This chain uses TRBV20-1 with TRBJ2-4; D gene unclear. The J call is in doubt because the DNA end fits TRBJ2-7 better. The receptor comes from a girl aged 5-17 years with multiple sclerosis. CDR3 region: CSAIEAHEQYF. The CDR3 region has the DNA TGCAGTGCTATAGAGGCCCACGAGCAGTACTTC.